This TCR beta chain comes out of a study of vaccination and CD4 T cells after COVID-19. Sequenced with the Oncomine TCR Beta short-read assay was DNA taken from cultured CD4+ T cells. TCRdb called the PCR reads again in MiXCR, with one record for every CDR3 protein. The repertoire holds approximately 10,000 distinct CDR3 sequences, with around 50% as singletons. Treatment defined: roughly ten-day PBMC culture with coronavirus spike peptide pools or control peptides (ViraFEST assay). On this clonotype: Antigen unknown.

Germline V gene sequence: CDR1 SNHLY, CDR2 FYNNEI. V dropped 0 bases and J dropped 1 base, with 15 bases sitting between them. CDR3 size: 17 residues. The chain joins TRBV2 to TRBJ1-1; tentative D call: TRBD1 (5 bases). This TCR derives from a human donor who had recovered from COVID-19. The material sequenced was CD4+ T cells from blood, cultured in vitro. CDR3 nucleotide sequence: TGTGCCAGCAGTGAAGCGGGGCGAGTACGGGAGAACACTGAAGCTTTCTTT. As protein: CASSEAGRVRENTEAFF.